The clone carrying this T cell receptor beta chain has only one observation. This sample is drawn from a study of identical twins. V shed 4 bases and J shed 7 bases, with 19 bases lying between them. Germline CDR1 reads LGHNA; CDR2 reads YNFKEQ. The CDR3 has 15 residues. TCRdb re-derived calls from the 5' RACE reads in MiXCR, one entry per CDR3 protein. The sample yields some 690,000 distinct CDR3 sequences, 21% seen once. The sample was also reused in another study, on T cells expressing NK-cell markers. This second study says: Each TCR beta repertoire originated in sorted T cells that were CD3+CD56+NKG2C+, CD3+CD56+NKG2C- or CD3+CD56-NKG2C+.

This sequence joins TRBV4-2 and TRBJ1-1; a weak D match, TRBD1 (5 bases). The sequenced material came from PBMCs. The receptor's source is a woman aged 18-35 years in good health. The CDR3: CASSPFGGVAGEAFF. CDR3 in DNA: TGTGCCAGCAGCCCCTTTGGAGGGGTAGCTGGTGAAGCTTTCTTT.